This entry describes one T cell receptor (beta chain). Its antigen is still unknown. This record comes from a study of cytotoxic CD8 clonotypes in ibrutinib-treated CLL. Across the whole study: Samples yielded averages of approximately 260,000 productive templates and 75,000 to 95,000 productive rearrangements.

Points from the study as a whole: Clonality was higher at baseline than in age-matched healthy donors and tracked circulating CD8+ T-cell counts. Clonality increased with ibrutinib response but returned toward baseline at progression.

The CDR3 length is 17 residues. The ends were cut back, 3 bases at V and 2 bases at J, with 20 bases in the middle. The germline CDR1 and CDR2 sequences are SQVTM and ANQGSEA. The repertoire was sequenced with immunoSEQ multiplex PCR; TCRdb's copy has only in-frame clones and lacks some. The sample lists about 120,000 clones, approximately 56% occurring once. The chain has TRBV29-1 and TRBJ2-1; the D gene is possibly TRBD1 (6 bases). This sequence was found in a human donor with chronic lymphocytic leukemia. Sequenced material: PBMCs, taken after 24 months of ibrutinib treatment. In DNA, the CDR3 is TGCAGCGTTGAGGGGGACACTGCCACGTTCACCTACAATGAGCAGTTCTTC. This translates into CSVEGDTATFTYNEQFF.